This TCR beta chain was captured in a study of T cell responses to AZD1222 COVID-19 vaccine. At the level of the study: Second doses were pooled across both intervals (about 4 or about 12 weeks).

Trimming left V 5 bases short and J 9 bases short, with 17 bases between. The germline gives CDR1 SGHTA, CDR2 FQGNSA. The CDR3 spans 14 residues. Findings and limits, study-wide: Possibly, clonal diversity was underestimated; donors were largely white British and included more females.

In the case of this clone: The antigen remains unidentified.

Clones were read by immunoSEQ multiplex PCR, and TCRdb kept only the in-frame ones, dropping some. The repertoire holds around 80,000 clones, 88% seen once, with about a tenth in the top ten. The chain uses TRBV7-2 and TRBJ2-1; D might be TRBD2 (5 bases). This specimen consisted of peripheral blood, obtained on day 0 of AZD1222 vaccination. The clonotype was recovered from an adult in good health. CDR3 amino acids: CASSHGVGPGEQFF. The DNA of the CDR3 is TGTGCCAGCAGCCACGGGGTTGGCCCGGGTGAGCAGTTCTTC.